This TCR beta chain was documented in a study of cytomegalovirus exposure and HLA in healthy donors. Study-level information: The approximately 700 first-cohort repertoires shared a platform with the 120 validation repertoires, as reported in a later analysis.

The donors were in the approximately 120-subject validation cohort; that cohort was separate from the roughly 700-subject first cohort. Turning to this clone: Its target is not known.

Study-wide findings and caveats: The study found most TCR sequences rare, yet found some public TCRs in many donors. Cytomegalovirus-associated status was assigned to about 160 TCR beta chains.

The data were produced by immunoSEQ multiplex PCR, yet TCRdb's version contains in-frame clones alone and is incomplete. There are roughly 120,000 clones in the sample; more than 85% occur only once, and less than 4.5% lies in the top ten. Sequenced: PBMCs. This clonotype originated in a man aged 18-30 years in good health and CMV-seropositive.

The CDR3 region has the DNA TGTGCCAGCTCGGCTTCCGGGACAGGGGGCAAGGATACGCAGTATTTT. Its translation: CASSASGTGGKDTQYF. The V and J genes are TRBV18 and TRBJ2-3, with 12 bases aligning to TRBD1. CDR1 is KGHSH and CDR2 is LQKENI in the germline V gene. This CDR3 has 16 amino acids. V lost 6 bases, J lost 6 bases, and 10 bases stayed unmatched.